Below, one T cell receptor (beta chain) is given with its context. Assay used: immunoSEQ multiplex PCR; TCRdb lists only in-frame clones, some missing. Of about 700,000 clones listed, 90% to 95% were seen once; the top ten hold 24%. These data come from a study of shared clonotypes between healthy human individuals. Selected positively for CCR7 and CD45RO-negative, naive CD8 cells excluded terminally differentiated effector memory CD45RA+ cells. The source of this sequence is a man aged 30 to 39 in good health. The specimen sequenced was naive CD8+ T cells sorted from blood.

The CDR3 sequence is CASSVEAGMNTEAFF. CDR3 sequence (DNA): TGTGCCAGCAGCGTAGAAGCAGGGATGAACACTGAAGCTTTCTTT. The genes are TRBV9 and TRBJ1-1; D is possibly TRBD1 (5 bases). This CDR3 comprises 15 residues. V dropped 0 bases and J dropped 0 bases, with 9 bases sitting between them. The germline V gene has CDR1 SGDLS and CDR2 YYNGEE.